This T cell receptor beta chain derives from a study of blood T cell repertoires in COVID-19. In the study overall: Material from acute and convalescent COVID-19 was sourced from the United States, Italy and Spain. Sample material is recorded as cDNA or gDNA derived from T cells, B-cell-depleted T cells, or PBMCs.

Measured with immunoSEQ multiplex PCR; TCRdb has only the in-frame clones, and not every one. The sample includes 150,000 to 250,000 clones, roughly 87% of them seen just once. Donors were grouped by their self-reported clinical history. With regard to this clone: The sample carries other DNA sequences with the same CDR3.

This CDR3 is built from 11 residues. After removal of 5 bases from V and 7 bases from J, the junction contained 1 base not matched to a gene. What was sequenced was PBMCs or T cells enriched from blood (not recorded which). The rearrangement joins TRBV12-3 or TRBV12-4 to TRBJ1-1; 7 bases line up with TRBD1. This TCR was sampled from a woman in her 30s who had recovered from COVID-19. CDR3 DNA: TGTGCCAGCAGTCGGACAGGTGAAGCTTTCTTT. Its protein product is CASSRTGEAFF.